This T cell receptor beta chain was identified in a study of cytomegalovirus exposure and HLA in healthy donors (dated by TCRdb to 2015 to 2018). Some background on the complete study: According to an earlier analysis of 587 of the donors, about 180 million T cells yielded 95 million to 140 million unique TCR beta sequences and 276 Gb of sequence data. In an earlier analysis of around 540 of the donors, high-throughput TCR beta sequencing was used to judge whether each TCR beta V gene segment behaved as functional or pseudogenic. Genome-wide SNP genotypes for about three fifths of the roughly 670 donors were used in a later genetic analysis, which treated that subset as a discovery cohort. The study aimed to test whether signatures of past pathogen exposure could be identified by cataloging public T cell receptors. Alongside the repertoire data, information on donor age, sex, ethnicity and CMV serostatus was compiled. Both class I and class II loci were covered by HLA typing, at four-digit resolution. The later analysis used no new phenotypic data to find candidate immune exposures, relying instead on TCR beta sequences and their occurrence across donors. About five DR-DQ haplotypes were handled as single units for association and clustering because linkage in the cohort was strong. Besides the first cohort of roughly 640 subjects, a separate validation cohort made up of over 95 different subjects was used. Typing coverage varied by locus: roughly 620-630 donors for A, B, C, DRB1 and DQB1; approximately 520 for DQA1; nearly 610 for DPA1; fewer than 480 for DPB1. Across some 400 genotyped donors of the cohort, an average of about 250,000 unique TCR beta nucleotide sequences per donor were sequenced, and roughly 18% of those sequences were non-productive. An early release that covered roughly 600 HLA-typed donors contained approximately 300 gigabases of sequencing data and roughly 84 million unique TCR sequences. The study combined high-throughput TCR immunosequencing, statistical association of individual TCRs with disease status, and machine learning to predict cytomegalovirus infection status. Of the 350 to 400 genotyped donors, about 80% fell in the genetic ancestry cluster associated with self-reported Caucasian donors. Using immunosequencing, the study profiled T cell repertoires from roughly 650 subjects and related those repertoires to cytomegalovirus serostatus. A later analysis re-examined previously published TCR beta repertoires from more than 550 donors and added high-resolution HLA genotyping to investigate patterns of TCR occurrence. Every repertoire in the discovery cohort had been generated on one and the same sequencing platform. Here is what the overall study found, with its caveats: In a later analysis, TCR association rates were found to vary across HLA loci, with the most associated TCRs seen for DRB1 alleles and the fewest for HLA-C alleles. Because counts were too low, about 18 rarely observed V segments, including chromosome 9 orphons, were left out of the earlier analysis of some 640 of the donors. Three of the identified cytomegalovirus-associated TCR beta chains were confirmed in vitro to be specific for cytomegalovirus antigens. Specific HLA alleles were associated with 16,951 TCR beta sequences at a false discovery rate of 0.05 in a later analysis. A further reported finding was that TCR beta sequences accurately predicted the HLA-A and HLA-B alleles for most subjects in the first cohort. In an earlier analysis of some 550 of the donors, most TCR beta V segments were observed in productive rearrangements about 90% or about 30% of the time, broadly matching IMGT annotations. In this cohort, only TCR beta chains were sequenced, and detectable features were limited by the absence of alpha or paired-chain data. Most TCR sequences were observed very rarely across donors, whereas some public TCRs were present in many individuals. V-gene and J-gene trimming of TCR beta chains was associated with a missense DCLRE1C variant in a later genetic analysis, and the association was replicated in an independent cohort. HLA typing was unavailable for some donors at each locus, so association tests used only the typed subset. According to a later genetic analysis, donors in an Asian-associated ancestry cluster had fewer N-insertions in productive TCRs than the approximately 630-donor mean. Assigning TCR associations to individual alleles was difficult when HLA alleles, especially DR and DQ, strongly co-occurred. Linkage disequilibrium might explain the correlated functional status among segregating V segments, but an unknown experimental factor could not be ruled out. The authors suggested that the approach could potentially be extended to other disease states and immunological phenotypes. A later analysis found that most CMV-associated TCR beta chains appeared HLA-restricted, with HLA associations seemingly driven largely by CMV exposure. CMV serostatus was the only immune exposure information available for the cohort. The study listed 164 TCR beta chains as associated with cytomegalovirus. Several of the top co-occurrence clusters appeared to be linked to parvovirus B19, influenza, CMV and Epstein-Barr virus, according to a later analysis. In a later analysis, HLA-associated TCR beta chains showed more clonal expansion and lower generation probabilities than non-associated chains that were equally common. The presence/absence analyses assumed that sequencing depth was roughly uniform across donors, and that assumption may not be true. The classifier was reported to diagnose cytomegalovirus status with high specificity and sensitivity in both the original and validation cohorts. Some IMGT-functional V segments, including TRBV6-2 and TRBV6-3, could not be told apart with the 87-base-pair reads, so those segments were excluded. The sequencing pipeline was judged likely to have produced a cluster of highly shared sequence variants as a technical artifact.

Trimming removed 5 bases from V and 1 base from J; the gene matches leave 7 bases unexplained. CDR1 and CDR2 are drawn from the germline V gene (reference sequence): SEHNR, FQNEAQ. The CDR3 numbers 15 residues from cysteine through phenylalanine. The sequence is cut down to CDR3 DNA, 45 bases in frame from base 1. The library came from the immunoSEQ multiplex PCR assay. For the multiplex PCR, a mixture combining 60 forward primers for TCR Vbeta segments and 13 reverse primers for TCR Jbeta segments was used. The CDR3 region of rearranged TCR beta genes was amplified from genomic DNA with a multiplex PCR assay. On the Illumina HiSeq System, the amplified TCR beta libraries were sequenced as 87-base-pair reads. Under the source paper's analysis protocol: Across the 600 to 700 repertoires, a later analysis counted roughly 84 million unique TCR beta chains, about 10 million of which were shared by at least two donors. A nearest-neighbor algorithm error-corrected the raw reads and collapsed the reads into unique sequences, merging closely related sequences to remove PCR and sequencing errors. CDR3 sequences were aligned to IMGT reference sequences to assign V, D and J gene segments. For a sequence to be retained, a match of at least six nucleotides to both a V gene segment and a J gene segment was required. A rearrangement was called productive if the CDR3 had no stop codons and remained in frame with V and J, and every other rearrangement was called non-productive. Following IMGT convention, CDR3 was defined as the stretch from the second conserved V-encoded cysteine to the conserved J-encoded phenylalanine. Sequences without an unambiguous match to a single V gene segment were excluded from the earlier analysis of 500 to 700 of the donors. In an earlier analysis of approximately 590 of the donors, V segments were called functional above 56.7% productive rearrangements and were called segregating when the between-donor standard deviation exceeded 5%. A statistical classification framework was built to diagnose cytomegalovirus status from the catalog of TCR beta chain sequences. V and J gene assignment, in a later analysis, came from comparing TCR nucleotide sequences with IMGT/GENE-DB human TR gene sequences. A later analysis assigned CDR3 sequences and most-parsimonious VDJ recombination scenarios with the TCRdist pipeline. In a later analysis, each TCR beta chain was defined by its CDR3 amino acid sequence together with its V-gene family, and reads lacking a unique V-gene family were excluded. To address suspected cross-contamination and a sequencing artifact, a later analysis removed a few hundred highly shared, low-generation-probability nucleotide sequences. In a later analysis, a clonal expansion index was calculated for each public chain from normalized within-repertoire ranks of inferred template counts. In a later analysis, generation probabilities were computed with a VDJ recombination model fitted to out-of-frame rearrangements, and the resulting probabilities were checked against IGoR. In a later analysis, hypergeometric tests were used to score TCR-TCR, TCR-HLA and TCR-CMV co-occurrence, with a repertoire-size bias correction applied to TCR pairs. To estimate false discovery rates, a later analysis permuted the HLA or CMV assignments 20 times. In a later analysis, co-occurring TCRs were grouped with DBSCAN, and TCRdist sequence similarity was added when clustering was performed within HLA-allele-positive subsets. Repertoires with fewer than 30,000 or more than 120,000 public chains were left out of co-occurrence clustering, as were several repertoires with anomalous nucleotide sharing. The table comes from immuneACCESS by way of TCRdb, which keeps in-frame sequences with V and J called. Part of the clones is missing from these tables; in studies checked, under half for an unresolved V gene and the rest for unknown reasons. V and J calls and clone size come straight from that table; D and trimming were deduced from the DNA. The sample table records about 210,000 clones; around 86% of these occur just once. Roughly a tenth of the sample goes to the ten largest clones.

A remark on this clone: Its antigen target is currently unknown. No much larger clonotype is one base removed from it; base qualities were not supplied.

The cohort was made up of under 800 healthy bone marrow donors. Cohort members were all nominally healthy when sampled, although unrecorded immune exposures were likely present. The donor was CMV seropositive and was included in the group of some 290 seropositive cohort members. A peripheral blood sample was collected from each donor, and TCR beta sequencing was performed on peripheral blood mononuclear cells. Genomic DNA was extracted from the blood cell samples with the Qiagen DNeasy Blood Extraction Kit. The specimen sequenced was PBMCs. The V and J genes are TRBV7-9 and TRBJ1-2, with 7 bases matching TRBD1. The source is a woman in her fifties or sixties in good health and CMV-seropositive. For the CDR3, the sequence is CASSGGTALNYGYTF. The DNA sequence follows: TGTGCCAGCAGCGGAGGGACAGCCCTTAACTATGGCTACACCTTC.